This TCR beta chain was obtained from a study of shared clonotypes between healthy human individuals. There are 11 residues in the CDR3. CDR1 is MDHEN and CDR2 is SYDVKM in the germline V gene. Trimming took off 4 bases at V and 6 bases at J, with 6 bases between the two ends. Method: immunoSEQ multiplex PCR; TCRdb's copy keeps in-frame clones and lacks some. Of 2 million to 3 million clones listed, more than 85% are singletons. The sample comprised naive CD4+ T cells from PBMCs. As to subset: CD45RA+ positively selected. The chain recombines TRBV28 with TRBJ1-1; no clear D. The sequence came from a man between 18 and 29 years old in good health. Some clones in this sample may be carry-over from other donors' samples. The CDR3 DNA is TGTGCCAGCAGTTACTTAGCTGAAGCTTTCTTT. This encodes CASSYLAEAFF. Filled out from reference TRBV28 and TRBJ1-1, the complete variable domain reads DVKVTQSSRYLVKRTGEKVFLECVQDMDHENMFWYRQDPGLGLRLIYFSYDVKMKEKGDIPEGYSVSREKKERFSLILESASTNQTSMYLCASSYLAEAFFGQGTRLTVV.